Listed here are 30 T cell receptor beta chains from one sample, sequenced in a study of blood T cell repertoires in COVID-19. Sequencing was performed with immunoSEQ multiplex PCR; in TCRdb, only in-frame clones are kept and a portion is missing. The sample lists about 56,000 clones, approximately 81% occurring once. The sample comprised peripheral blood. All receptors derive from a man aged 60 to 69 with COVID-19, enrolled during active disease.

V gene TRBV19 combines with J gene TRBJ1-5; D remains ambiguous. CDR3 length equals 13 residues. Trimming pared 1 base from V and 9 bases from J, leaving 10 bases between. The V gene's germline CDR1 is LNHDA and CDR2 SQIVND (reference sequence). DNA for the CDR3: TGTGCCAGTAGTATAGGCAGGATCCGGCCCCAGCATTTT. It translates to CASSIGRIRPQHF.

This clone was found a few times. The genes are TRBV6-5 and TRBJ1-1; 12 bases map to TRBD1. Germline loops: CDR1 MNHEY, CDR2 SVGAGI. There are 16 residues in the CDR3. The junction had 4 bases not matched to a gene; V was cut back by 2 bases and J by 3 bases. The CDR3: CASSYTGTGGHTEAFF. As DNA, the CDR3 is TGTGCCAGCAGTTACACGGGGACAGGGGGCCACACTGAAGCTTTCTTT.

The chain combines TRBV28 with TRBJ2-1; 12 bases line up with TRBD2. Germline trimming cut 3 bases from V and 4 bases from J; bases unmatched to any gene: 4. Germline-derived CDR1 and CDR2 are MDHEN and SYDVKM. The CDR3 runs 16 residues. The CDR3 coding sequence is TGTGCCAGCAGTTTGGTTGGACTAGCGGGGTACAATGAGCAGTTCTTC. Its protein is CASSLVGLAGYNEQFF.

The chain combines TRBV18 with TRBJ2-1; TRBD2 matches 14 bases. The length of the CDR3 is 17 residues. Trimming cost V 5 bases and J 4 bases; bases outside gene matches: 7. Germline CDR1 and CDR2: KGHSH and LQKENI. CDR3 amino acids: CASSSGLAGGIYNEQFF. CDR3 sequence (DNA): TGTGCCAGCTCATCAGGACTAGCGGGAGGAATTTACAATGAGCAGTTCTTC.

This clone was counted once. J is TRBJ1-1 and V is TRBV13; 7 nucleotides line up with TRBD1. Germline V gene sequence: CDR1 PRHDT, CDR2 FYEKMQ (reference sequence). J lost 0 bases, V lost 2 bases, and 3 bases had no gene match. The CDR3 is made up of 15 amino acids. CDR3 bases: TGTGCCAGCAGCTTAACTACAGGGGTGAACACTGAAGCTTTCTTT. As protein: CASSLTTGVNTEAFF.

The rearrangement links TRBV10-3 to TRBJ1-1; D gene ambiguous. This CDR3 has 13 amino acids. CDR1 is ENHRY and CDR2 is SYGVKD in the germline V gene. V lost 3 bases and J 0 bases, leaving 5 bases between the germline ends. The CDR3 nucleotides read TGTGCCATCAGTGAACCGGTGAACACTGAAGCTTTCTTT. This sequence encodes CAISEPVNTEAFF.

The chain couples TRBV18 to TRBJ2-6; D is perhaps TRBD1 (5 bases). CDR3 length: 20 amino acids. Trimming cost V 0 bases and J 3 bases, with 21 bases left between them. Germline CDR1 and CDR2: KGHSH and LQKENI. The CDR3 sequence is CASSPPNRQGGSGGANVLTF. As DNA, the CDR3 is TGTGCCAGCTCACCACCAAATAGGCAGGGCGGCTCAGGTGGGGCCAACGTCCTGACTTTC.

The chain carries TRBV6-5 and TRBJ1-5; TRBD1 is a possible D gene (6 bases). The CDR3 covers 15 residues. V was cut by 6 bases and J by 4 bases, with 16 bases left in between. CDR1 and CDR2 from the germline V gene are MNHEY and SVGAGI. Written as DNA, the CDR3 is TGTGCCAGCAGGGGGACAATCTCTAGTAATCAGCCCCAGCATTTT. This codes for CASRGTISSNQPQHF.

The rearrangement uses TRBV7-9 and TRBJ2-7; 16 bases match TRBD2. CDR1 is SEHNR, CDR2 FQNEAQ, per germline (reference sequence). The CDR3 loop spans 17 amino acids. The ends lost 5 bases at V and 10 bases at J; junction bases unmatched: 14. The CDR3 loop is CASSPVAGTSGGAEQYF. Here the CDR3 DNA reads TGTGCCAGCAGCCCGGTCGCCGGGACTAGCGGGGGGGCGGAACAGTACTTC.

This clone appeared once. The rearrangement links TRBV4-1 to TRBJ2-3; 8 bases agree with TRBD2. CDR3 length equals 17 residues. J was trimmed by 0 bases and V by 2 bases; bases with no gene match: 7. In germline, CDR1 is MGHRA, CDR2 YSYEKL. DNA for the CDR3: TGCGCCAGCAGCCAACACGGCGGGGGGTCTAGCACAGATACGCAGTATTTT. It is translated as CASSQHGGGSSTDTQYF.

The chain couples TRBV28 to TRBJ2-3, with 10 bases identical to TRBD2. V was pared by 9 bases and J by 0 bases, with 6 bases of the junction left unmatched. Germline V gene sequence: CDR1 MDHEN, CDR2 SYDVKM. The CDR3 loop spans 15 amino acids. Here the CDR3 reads CASCSGGHSTDTQYF. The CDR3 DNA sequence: TGTGCCAGTTGTAGCGGGGGGCATAGCACAGATACGCAGTATTTT. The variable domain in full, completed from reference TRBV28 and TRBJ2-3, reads DVKVTQSSRYLVKRTGEKVFLECVQDMDHENMFWYRQDPGLGLRLIYFSYDVKMKEKGDIPEGYSVSREKKERFSLILESASTNQTSMYLCASCSGGHSTDTQYFGPGTRLTVL.

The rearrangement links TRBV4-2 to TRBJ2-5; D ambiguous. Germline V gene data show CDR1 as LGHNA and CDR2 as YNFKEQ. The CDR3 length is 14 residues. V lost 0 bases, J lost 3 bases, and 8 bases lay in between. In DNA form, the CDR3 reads TGTGCCAGCAGCCAAGACGGCGGAAAAGAGACCCAGTACTTC. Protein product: CASSQDGGKETQYF.

CDR3 region: CASSPQGEDYGYTF. CDR3 DNA: TGTGCCAGCAGCCCCCAGGGGGAGGACTATGGCTACACCTTC. V usage is TRBV7-3 and J usage is TRBJ1-2; 7 bases are shared with TRBD1. Germline V gene lookup returns CDR1 SGHTA and CDR2 FQGTGA. With 5 bases clipped from V and 3 bases from J, the junction kept 6 bases outside the gene matches. CDR3 length equals 14 residues.

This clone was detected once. CDR3 sequence reads: CASSPEDRAYYGYTF. CDR3 in DNA: TGTGCCAGCTCACCCGAGGACAGGGCCTACTATGGCTACACCTTC. The V call is TRBV18, the J call TRBJ1-2; 8 nucleotides align to TRBD1. V lost 3 bases to trimming and J lost 3 bases; unmatched junction nucleotides: 6. The CDR3 loop spans 15 amino acids. Germline loops: CDR1 KGHSH, CDR2 LQKENI.

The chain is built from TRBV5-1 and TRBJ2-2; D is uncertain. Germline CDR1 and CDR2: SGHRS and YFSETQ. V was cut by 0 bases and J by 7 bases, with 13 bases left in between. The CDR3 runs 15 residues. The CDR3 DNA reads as TGCGCCAGCAGCTTGGATGGCCCCCTCGACGGGGAGCTGTTTTTT. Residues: CASSLDGPLDGELFF.

The DNA for the CDR3 is TGCGCCAGCAGCCCGCGGGGCGACAGGGGGCTATCTGGCTACACCTTC. It codes for CASSPRGDRGLSGYTF. The chain couples TRBV5-1 to TRBJ1-2; 10 bases align to TRBD1. The V gene's germline CDR1 is SGHRS and CDR2 YFSETQ. Germline trimming cut 4 bases from V and 7 bases from J; bases unmatched to any gene: 13. The CDR3 is 16 amino acids.

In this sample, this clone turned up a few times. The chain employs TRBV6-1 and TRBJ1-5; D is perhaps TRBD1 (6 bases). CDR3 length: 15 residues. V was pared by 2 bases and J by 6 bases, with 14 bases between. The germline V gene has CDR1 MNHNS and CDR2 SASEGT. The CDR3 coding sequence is TGTGCCAGCAGTGAACCCACAGGGCAAGGTCAGCCCCAGCATTTT. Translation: CASSEPTGQGQPQHF.

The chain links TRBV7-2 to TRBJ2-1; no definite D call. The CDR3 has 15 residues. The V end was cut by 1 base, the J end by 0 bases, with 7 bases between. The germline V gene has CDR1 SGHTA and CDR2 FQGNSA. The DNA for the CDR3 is TGTGCCAGCAGCTTAGGACTTCCCTCCTACAATGAGCAGTTCTTC. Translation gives CASSLGLPSYNEQFF.

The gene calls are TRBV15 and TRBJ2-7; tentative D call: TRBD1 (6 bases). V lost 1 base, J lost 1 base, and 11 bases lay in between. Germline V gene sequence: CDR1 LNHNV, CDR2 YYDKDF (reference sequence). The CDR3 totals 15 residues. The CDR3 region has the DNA TGTGCCACCAGCAGAGGGCAGGGGCGTTCCTACGAGCAGTACTTC. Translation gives CATSRGQGRSYEQYF. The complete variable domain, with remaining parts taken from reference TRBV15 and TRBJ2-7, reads DAMVIQNPRYQVTQFGKPVTLSCSQTLNHNVMYWYQQKSSQAPKLLFHYYDKDFNNEADTPDNFQSRRPNTSFCFLDIRSPGLGDTAMYLCATSRGQGRSYEQYFGPGTRLTVT.

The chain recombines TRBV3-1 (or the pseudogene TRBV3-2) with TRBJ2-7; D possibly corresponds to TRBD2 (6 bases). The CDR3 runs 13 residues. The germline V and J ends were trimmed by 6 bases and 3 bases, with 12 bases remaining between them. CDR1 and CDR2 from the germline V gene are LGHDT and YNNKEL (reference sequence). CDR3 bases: TGTGCCAGCAGACGGGACTCCCACTACGAGCAGTACTTC. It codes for CASRRDSHYEQYF.

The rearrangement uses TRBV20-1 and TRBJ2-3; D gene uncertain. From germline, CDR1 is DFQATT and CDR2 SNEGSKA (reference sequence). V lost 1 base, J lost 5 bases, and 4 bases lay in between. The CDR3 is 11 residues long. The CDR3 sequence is CSARVRDTQYF. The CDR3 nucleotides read TGCAGTGCTAGAGTTAGAGATACGCAGTATTTT.

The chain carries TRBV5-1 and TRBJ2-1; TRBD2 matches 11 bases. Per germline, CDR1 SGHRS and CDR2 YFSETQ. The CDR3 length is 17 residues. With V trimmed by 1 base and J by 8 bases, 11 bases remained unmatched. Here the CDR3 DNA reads TGCGCCAGCAGCTTGCGGACTAGCGGGCTCTTAGCCCATGAGCAGTTCTTC. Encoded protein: CASSLRTSGLLAHEQFF.

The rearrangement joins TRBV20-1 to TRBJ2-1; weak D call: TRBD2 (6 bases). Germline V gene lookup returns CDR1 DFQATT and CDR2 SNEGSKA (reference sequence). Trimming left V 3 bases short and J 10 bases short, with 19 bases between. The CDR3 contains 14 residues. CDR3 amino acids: CSASASLGGNEQFF. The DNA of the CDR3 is TGCAGTGCTAGTGCTTCTCTGGGCGGGAACGAGCAGTTCTTC.

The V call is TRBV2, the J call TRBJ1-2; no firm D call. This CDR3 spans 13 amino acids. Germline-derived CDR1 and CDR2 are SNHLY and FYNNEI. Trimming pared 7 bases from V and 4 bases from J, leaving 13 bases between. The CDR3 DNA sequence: TGTGCCAGCACCGTACATACAACCTATGGCTACACCTTC. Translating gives CASTVHTTYGYTF.

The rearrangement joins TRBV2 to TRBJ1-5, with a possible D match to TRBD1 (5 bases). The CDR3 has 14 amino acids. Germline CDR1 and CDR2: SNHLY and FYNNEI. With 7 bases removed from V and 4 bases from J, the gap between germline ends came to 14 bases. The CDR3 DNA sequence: TGTGCCAGCACCACCGGGCGGGGGAATCAGCCCCAGCATTTT. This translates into CASTTGRGNQPQHF.

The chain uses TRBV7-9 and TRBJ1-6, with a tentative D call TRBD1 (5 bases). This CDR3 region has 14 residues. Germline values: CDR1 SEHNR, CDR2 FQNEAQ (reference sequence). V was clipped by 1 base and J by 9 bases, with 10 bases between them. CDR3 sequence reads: CASSLEGAGSPLHF. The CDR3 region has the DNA TGTGCCAGCAGCTTAGAAGGGGCAGGTTCACCCCTCCACTTT.

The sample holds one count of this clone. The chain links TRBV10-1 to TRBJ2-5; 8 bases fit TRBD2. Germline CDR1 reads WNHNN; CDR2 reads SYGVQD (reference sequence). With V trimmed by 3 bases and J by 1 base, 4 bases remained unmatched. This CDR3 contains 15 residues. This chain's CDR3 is CASSDQRGGQETQYF. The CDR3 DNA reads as TGCGCCAGCAGTGATCAACGGGGGGGCCAAGAGACCCAGTACTTC.

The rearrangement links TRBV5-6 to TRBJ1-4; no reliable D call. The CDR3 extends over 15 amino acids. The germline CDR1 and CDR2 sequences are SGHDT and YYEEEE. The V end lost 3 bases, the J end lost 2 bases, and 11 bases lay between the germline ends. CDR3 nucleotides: TGTGCCAGCAGCTCCTCCCCGGTCACTAATGAAAAACTGTTTTTT. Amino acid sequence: CASSSSPVTNEKLFF.

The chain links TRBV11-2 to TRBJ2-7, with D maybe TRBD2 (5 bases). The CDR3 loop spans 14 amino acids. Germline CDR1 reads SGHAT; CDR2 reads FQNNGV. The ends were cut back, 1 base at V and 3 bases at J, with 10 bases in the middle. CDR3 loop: CASSLGVGSYEQYF. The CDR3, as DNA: TGTGCCAGCAGCTTAGGGGTGGGGAGCTACGAGCAGTACTTC.

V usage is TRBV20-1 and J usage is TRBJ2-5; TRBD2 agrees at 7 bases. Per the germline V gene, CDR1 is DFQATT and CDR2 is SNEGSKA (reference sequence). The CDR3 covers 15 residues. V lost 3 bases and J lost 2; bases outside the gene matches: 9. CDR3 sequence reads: CSASAAGRGQETQYF. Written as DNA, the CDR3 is TGCAGTGCTAGTGCAGCGGGGAGGGGACAAGAGACCCAGTACTTC.